The 27 T cell receptor beta chains below come from one sample, sequenced in a study of blood T cell repertoires in COVID-19. Measured with immunoSEQ multiplex PCR; TCRdb has only the in-frame clones, and not every one. The sample contains around 400,000 clones, about 89% of which appear only once. The sample was peripheral blood. These TCRs come from a woman aged 25 to 39 with COVID-19, enrolled during active disease.

V and J are TRBV9 and TRBJ1-6; the D gene is possibly TRBD1 (5 bases). CDR1 and CDR2 (germline): SGDLS, YYNGEE. The CDR3 loop spans 15 amino acids. V was shortened by 4 bases and J by 4 bases, with 12 bases between the two germline ends. The CDR3 DNA is TGTGCCAGCAGCCCCTCGGGACTGTATAATTCACCCCTCCACTTT. It is translated as CASSPSGLYNSPLHF.

This chain links TRBV9 with TRBJ1-2, with 9 nucleotides matching TRBD1. This CDR3 region has 15 residues. Germline-derived CDR1 and CDR2 are SGDLS and YYNGEE. J was trimmed by 4 bases and V by 0 bases; bases with no gene match: 4. CDR3 sequence reads: CASSVETGGGYGYTF. The CDR3 DNA sequence: TGTGCCAGCAGCGTAGAAACAGGGGGCGGCTATGGCTACACCTTC.

V gene TRBV7-9 combines with J gene TRBJ2-3; 12 nucleotides match TRBD2. The germline V gene encodes CDR1 SEHNR and CDR2 FQNEAQ (reference sequence). CDR3 length equals 18 residues. Germline trimming cut 1 base from V and 4 bases from J; bases unmatched to any gene: 9. CDR3 protein: CASSLGRTSGDLADTQYF. The CDR3 DNA is TGTGCCAGCAGCTTAGGTCGGACTAGCGGGGACCTTGCAGATACGCAGTATTTT.

The genes are TRBV28 and TRBJ2-1; TRBD2 might be the D (6 bases). The ends were cut back, 7 bases at V and 7 bases at J, with 20 bases in the middle. The CDR3 length is 15 residues. Germline V gene data show CDR1 as MDHEN and CDR2 as SYDVKM. The CDR3 DNA follows: TGTGCCAGCACCAGGGACTTTAGGATCTCTAATGAGCAGTTCTTC. It codes for CASTRDFRISNEQFF.

The genes are TRBV10-1 and TRBJ2-1; 8 bases are shared with TRBD1. The CDR3 covers 14 residues. Germline-derived CDR1 and CDR2 are WNHNN and SYGVQD (reference sequence). With 8 bases clipped from V and 7 bases from J, the junction kept 10 bases outside the gene matches. CDR3 protein: CASGRQGIGNEQFF. CDR3 bases: TGCGCCAGCGGCCGACAGGGGATAGGAAATGAGCAGTTCTTC.

J is TRBJ2-3 and V is TRBV7-8, with 7 bases aligning to TRBD2. The V and J ends lost 3 bases and 4 bases, in that order; junction bases with no gene match: 7. The CDR3 has 15 residues. Germline CDR1 is SGHVS and CDR2 is FQNEAQ. CDR3 residues: CASSLGLAVSDTQYF. For the CDR3, the DNA is TGTGCCAGCAGCTTGGGTCTAGCGGTCTCAGATACGCAGTATTTT. Variable domain in full (rest from reference TRBV7-8 and TRBJ2-3): GAGVSQSPRYKVAKRGQDVALRCDPISGHVSLFWYQQALGQGPEFLTYFQNEAQLDKSGLPSDRFFAERPEGSVSTLKIQRTQQEDSAVYLCASSLGLAVSDTQYFGPGTRLTVL.

V is TRBV6-2 or TRBV6-3 and J is TRBJ1-5; the D gene is possibly TRBD1 (5 bases). From germline, CDR1 is MNHEY and CDR2 SVGEGT. CDR3 length: 13 amino acids. V was cut by 5 bases and J by 5 bases, with 10 bases left in between. CDR3 protein: CASSARVHQPQHF. The DNA of the CDR3 is TGTGCCAGCAGTGCCAGGGTTCATCAGCCCCAGCATTTT.

This rearrangement joins TRBV6-2 or TRBV6-3 to TRBJ2-1, with 8 bases lining up with TRBD2. V lost 6 bases to trimming and J lost 9 bases; unmatched junction nucleotides: 13. Germline CDR1 reads MNHEY; CDR2 reads SVGEGT. The CDR3 extends over 15 amino acids. Here the CDR3 reads CASSETAGGTAEQFF. The CDR3 DNA follows: TGTGCCAGCAGCGAAACTGCGGGAGGTACGGCTGAGCAGTTCTTC.

The V and J genes are TRBV10-3 and TRBJ2-1, with TRBD1 matching over 12 bases. CDR1 is ENHRY, CDR2 SYGVKD, per germline. V gave up 10 bases and J gave up 7 bases; unmatched junction bases: 8. The CDR3 loop spans 14 amino acids. The CDR3 here is CASVGTGGSNEQFF. For the CDR3, the DNA is TGTGCCAGTGTGGGGACAGGGGGCTCTAATGAGCAGTTCTTC.

This clone has just a few counts. The V call is TRBV18, the J call TRBJ1-5, with D tentatively TRBD1 (5 bases). From germline, CDR1 is KGHSH and CDR2 LQKENI. This CDR3 has 13 residues. V was pared by 2 bases and J by 7 bases, with 9 bases between. The CDR3 DNA sequence: TGTGCCAGCTCACCAGGGGCAAGGCAGCCCCAGCATTTT. The encoded protein is CASSPGARQPQHF.

This chain uses TRBV27 with TRBJ1-1; no firm D call. Germline CDR1 MNHEY, CDR2 SMNVEV (reference sequence). The CDR3 is made up of 12 amino acids. V was cut by 5 bases and J by 8 bases, with 12 bases left in between. The CDR3 loop is CASSPSGREAFF. The CDR3 DNA is TGTGCCAGCAGTCCTTCCGGGAGAGAAGCTTTCTTT.

This clone was recorded once. This rearrangement joins TRBV3-1 (or the pseudogene TRBV3-2) to TRBJ2-1, with 10 nucleotides matching TRBD2. The V gene end was trimmed by 5 bases and the J gene end by 5 bases; junction bases not matched to a gene: 9. Germline loops: CDR1 LGHDT, CDR2 YNNKEL (reference sequence). The CDR3 loop spans 16 amino acids. This CDR3 is CASSFPSGRGDNEQFF. The DNA of the CDR3 is TGTGCCAGCAGCTTCCCCAGCGGGAGGGGGGACAATGAGCAGTTCTTC.

This clone was counted a single time. The CDR3 region is CASSYPNRDRGRIAEAFF. CDR3 nucleotide sequence: TGTGCCAGCAGTTACCCTAACCGGGACAGGGGGCGGATAGCTGAAGCTTTCTTT. The chain couples TRBV6-2 or TRBV6-3 to TRBJ1-1; 12 nucleotides align to TRBD1. Trimming took 2 bases from V and 6 from J; bases not matched to a gene: 13. Germline lookup yields CDR1 MNHEY and CDR2 SVGEGT. This CDR3 is built from 18 residues.

This sequence joins TRBV5-1 and TRBJ2-5; the match to TRBD2 covers 9 bases. CDR3 length equals 16 residues. The V gene's germline CDR1 is SGHRS and CDR2 YFSETQ. V lost 3 bases, J lost 5 bases, and 11 bases stayed unmatched. CDR3 loop: CASSWNAGGPQETQYF. In DNA form, the CDR3 reads TGCGCCAGCAGCTGGAACGCGGGAGGGCCTCAGGAGACCCAGTACTTC. The variable domain in full, completed from reference TRBV5-1 and TRBJ2-5, reads KAGVTQTPRYLIKTRGQQVTLSCSPISGHRSVSWYQQTPGQGLQFLFEYFSETQRNKGNFPGRFSGRQFSNSRSEMNVSTLELGDSALYLCASSWNAGGPQETQYFGPGTRLLVL.

The V gene is TRBV4-1, the J gene TRBJ1-6; D not resolved. V was clipped by 4 bases and J by 0 bases, with 10 bases between them. The CDR3 is 16 amino acids. Germline V gene lookup returns CDR1 MGHRA and CDR2 YSYEKL. In DNA form, the CDR3 reads TGCGCCAGCAGCCGACTATTGGACTCCTATAATTCACCCCTCCACTTT. This gives the protein CASSRLLDSYNSPLHF.

The chain carries TRBV7-6 and TRBJ2-1; 14 bases map to TRBD2. After removal of 1 base from V and 7 bases from J, the junction contained 3 bases not matched to a gene. Germline V lookup: CDR1 SGHVS, CDR2 FNYEAQ. The CDR3 length is 16 residues. The CDR3 sequence: CASSLVGTSGSNEQFF. In nucleotides, the CDR3 is TGTGCCAGCAGCTTAGTGGGGACTAGCGGGAGTAATGAGCAGTTCTTC.

This clone was seen only a few times. The chain is built from TRBV29-1 and TRBJ2-7, with TRBD2 matching over 8 bases. Germline V gene sequence: CDR1 SQVTM, CDR2 ANQGSEA. The ends lost 4 bases at V and 6 bases at J; junction bases unmatched: 5. This CDR3 has 12 amino acids. This CDR3 is CSVGLATGEQYF. CDR3 nucleotide sequence: TGCAGCGTTGGACTAGCGACAGGCGAGCAGTACTTC.

The rearrangement joins TRBV13 to TRBJ1-1; D may be TRBD1 (5 bases). The V gene lost 5 bases and the J gene lost 3 bases, with 7 bases spanning the gap. The CDR3 sequence is 12 residues long. Germline CDR1 reads PRHDT; CDR2 reads FYEKMQ (reference sequence). The CDR3 DNA sequence: TGTGCCAGCAGCAGACAGTACACTGAAGCTTTCTTT. Amino acid sequence: CASSRQYTEAFF.

In its sample, this clone was seen a few times. The chain has TRBV18 and TRBJ1-6, with a possible D match to TRBD1 (5 bases). The CDR3 loop spans 14 amino acids. Trimming shortened V by 3 bases and J by 9 bases, and 12 bases separated the two germline ends. Germline-derived CDR1 and CDR2 are KGHSH and LQKENI. The DNA of the CDR3 is TGTGCCAGCTCACCGTCAGGGATCGGTTCACCCCTCCACTTT. Translated: CASSPSGIGSPLHF.

The chain combines TRBV3-1 (or the pseudogene TRBV3-2) with TRBJ1-2; tentatively, D is TRBD1 (5 bases). This CDR3 has 14 residues. The V end was cut by 0 bases, the J end by 5 bases, with 10 bases between. Germline V gives CDR1 LGHDT, CDR2 YNNKEL (reference sequence). The CDR3 reads CASSQDPGVYGYTF. The CDR3 nucleotides read TGTGCCAGCAGCCAAGATCCGGGGGTGTATGGCTACACCTTC.

This chain joins TRBV18 and TRBJ2-6; D is uncertain. Germline V gene data show CDR1 as KGHSH and CDR2 as LQKENI. The CDR3 length is 15 residues. V lost 0 bases and J lost 4, with 7 bases in between. Here the CDR3 reads CASSPPLGGANVLTF. CDR3 DNA: TGTGCCAGCTCACCACCTCTTGGCGGGGCCAACGTCCTGACTTTC.

The chain employs TRBV5-1 and TRBJ2-7; 9 bases align to TRBD1. With V trimmed by 4 bases and J by 0 bases, 2 bases remained unmatched. The germline gives CDR1 SGHRS, CDR2 YFSETQ. The CDR3 is made up of 14 amino acids. The CDR3 DNA sequence: TGCGCCAGCAGCGGGACAGGGAGCTCCTACGAGCAGTACTTC. This translates into CASSGTGSSYEQYF.

The V gene is TRBV10-1, the J gene TRBJ2-7; tentative D call: TRBD2 (7 bases). Germline V gene lookup returns CDR1 WNHNN and CDR2 SYGVQD (reference sequence). This CDR3 contains 14 residues. Trimming took off 6 bases at V and 7 bases at J, with 19 bases between the two ends. CDR3 sequence (DNA): TGCGCCAGCAGCCCAGAAGGGGGGGGGAGGGAGCAGTACTTC. Amino acids: CASSPEGGGREQYF.

V is TRBV6-6 and J is TRBJ2-1; the D is unclear. CDR3 length equals 13 residues. CDR1 and CDR2 from the germline V gene are MNHNY and SVGAGI (reference sequence). V gave up 0 bases and J gave up 3 bases, with 3 bases separating them. Here the CDR3 reads CASSYSSYNEQFF. The DNA for the CDR3 is TGTGCCAGCAGTTACTCCAGCTACAATGAGCAGTTCTTC.

This chain connects TRBV5-1 to TRBJ2-7, with 11 bases aligning to TRBD2. CDR3 length: 17 amino acids. V shed 5 bases and J 0 bases; nucleotides not matched to a gene: 10. CDR1 SGHRS and CDR2 YFSETQ come from the germline V gene. CDR3 DNA: TGCGCCAGCAGTTTCAGGCTAGCGGGGGGAGGCTCCTACGAGCAGTACTTC. It specifies CASSFRLAGGGSYEQYF.

This clone was seen once. V is TRBV28 and J is TRBJ2-3, with 8 nucleotides matching TRBD2. The CDR3 spans 16 residues. The V segment lost 5 bases and the J segment 1 base; nucleotides outside the gene matches: 8. Germline CDR1 and CDR2: MDHEN and SYDVKM. The CDR3 region is CASSPPPGGGTDTQYF. Here the CDR3 DNA reads TGTGCCAGCAGTCCCCCACCGGGGGGGGGCACAGATACGCAGTATTTT.

The J gene is TRBJ2-7, the V gene TRBV4-1; 7 bases align to TRBD1. The V segment lost 4 bases and the J segment 3 bases; nucleotides outside the gene matches: 9. The CDR3 sequence is 15 residues long. Germline V CDR1 and CDR2: MGHRA, YSYEKL. The CDR3 coding sequence is TGCGCCAGCAGCCCGACGGGGACAGAAGGCTACGAGCAGTACTTC. This encodes CASSPTGTEGYEQYF.